Here is one T cell receptor beta chain with its context. Profiling relied on immunoSEQ multiplex PCR, and the TCRdb table lists in-frame clones only, not all of them. The top ten hold over 2% of the sample, which has roughly 110,000 clones, under 90% seen once. The data stem from a study of radiotherapy plus CTLA-4 blockade in lung cancer. Germline CDR1 reads MNHEY; CDR2 reads SMNVEV (reference sequence). This CDR3 comprises 16 residues. V was clipped by 2 bases and J by 5 bases, with 18 bases between them. This chain links TRBV27 with TRBJ2-5, with D possibly called TRBD1 or TRBD2 (6 bases each). Sample: peripheral blood, taken from a patient treated with radiotherapy plus ipilimumab. The TCR originated in a human donor with non-small cell lung cancer that progressed on radiotherapy plus ipilimumab. Some clones in this sample may be carry-over from other donors' samples. The CDR3 DNA reads as TGTGCCAGCAGTTTAACACTAGCAGGGGTCCTTGAGACCCAGTACTTC. This sequence encodes CASSLTLAGVLETQYF.